This T cell receptor beta chain derives from a study of blood T cell repertoires in COVID-19. Overall study: From the United States, Italy and Spain came samples of acute and convalescent COVID-19. T cells, B-cell-depleted T cells, or PBMCs supplied cDNA or gDNA.

Under the authors' procedure: By means of reference gene primer amplification, nucleated cell counts were estimated. Using immunoSEQ multiplex PCR, the repertoire was profiled, and TCRdb retains in-frame clones only, with some absent. V, J and clone size are taken as reported in that table, and D and trimming were inferred from the DNA itself. The repertoire includes tens of thousands of clones, around 80% of them detected once, and roughly an eighth sits in the top ten. V lost 5 bases, J lost 5 bases, and 12 bases lay in between. The CDR3 has 13 amino acids. The germline gives CDR1 LNHDA, CDR2 SQIVND (reference sequence).

The sequence was obtained from an elderly woman with acute or convalescent COVID-19. Sequenced sample: peripheral blood. This rearrangement joins TRBV19 to TRBJ2-5; D perhaps matches TRBD1 (6 bases). The CDR3 here is CASSRGQTETQYF. In nucleotides, the CDR3 is TGTGCCAGTAGTCGTGGACAGACGGAGACCCAGTACTTC.